These T cell receptor beta chains were read from a single sample in a study of cytomegalovirus exposure and HLA in healthy donors. Method: immunoSEQ multiplex PCR; TCRdb's copy keeps in-frame clones and lacks some. The sample contains 190,000 or so clones, 80% of which appear only once. The sample taken for sequencing was PBMCs. These receptor sequences come from a boy between 10 and 17 years old in good health and CMV-seronegative. Both conserved end residues are part of each CDR3. The D gene is left open where the match is weak. A clone size is listed for some rows: how often the clone was seen (once, few, many), or a class if it is expanded.

clone_size j_call v_call d_call cdr3_nt cdr3_aa
NA TRBJ2-1 TRBV6-1 NA TGTGCCAGCAGTGAATTCTTTGGCAGGAAGCAGTTCTTC CASSEFFGRKQFF
NA TRBJ1-3 TRBV9 NA TGTGCCAGCAGCGTCGACCCACTATCAGACACCATATATTTT CASSVDPLSDTIYF
once TRBJ2-7 TRBV19 TRBD2 TGTGCCAGTAGTTCTGGCGGGAGGCGTTACGAGCAGTACTTC CASSSGGRRYEQYF
NA TRBJ2-7 TRBV27 NA TGTGCCAGCAGTCCAGGGGCCGCCTACGAGCAGTACTTC CASSPGAAYEQYF
NA TRBJ1-2 TRBV30 NA TGTGCCTGGACCGGGACAACGGGGGGCTACACCTTC CAWTGTTGGYTF
NA TRBJ1-4 TRBV9 NA TGTGCCAGCAGCGTACACCCAGATGAAAAACTGTTTTTT CASSVHPDEKLFF
once TRBJ2-2 TRBV5-1 TRBD2 TGCGCCAGCAGTCCCCCGGGGGGAGCCGGGGAGCTGTTTTTT CASSPPGGAGELFF
NA TRBJ2-7 TRBV2 TRBD2 TGTGCCAGCAACGGACTAGCGGGAGAGGGCGAGCAGTACTTC CASNGLAGEGEQYF
NA TRBJ2-7 TRBV4-2 NA TGTGCCAGCAGCCCTTCGCAGGGGGGCTACGAGCAGTACTTC CASSPSQGGYEQYF
once TRBJ2-3 TRBV14 TRBD2 TGTGCCAGCAGCCAAGATCCTAGCGGATACACAGATACGCAGTATTTT CASSQDPSGYTDTQYF
NA TRBJ2-7 TRBV30 NA TGTGCCTGGAGTGTCGGTTTCGCCCCCGAGCAGTACTTC CAWSVGFAPEQYF